This T cell receptor (beta chain) was found in a study of glioma-infiltrating T cells. Study-level points and caveats: Tissue and blood shared very few CDR3 sequences. Above-expected tissue-blood divergence occurred in all gliomas, most in low-grade ones.

On this clonotype itself: What it recognizes is unknown.

Amplification of TCR alpha and beta CDR3 regions from RNA used iRepertoire nested multiplex PCR. Input was roughly 95-400 ng of tissue mRNA or PBMC total RNA. MiXCR was run by TCRdb on the multiplex PCR reads, yielding one entry per CDR3 protein. The repertoire includes about 99,000 distinct CDR3 sequences, 25% to 30% of them detected once, and 40% to 45% sits in the top ten. Germline-derived CDR1 and CDR2 are LNHDA and SQIVND (reference sequence). V was clipped by 4 bases and J by 5 bases; unmatched bases: 12. The CDR3 runs to 17 residues. The genes are TRBV19 and TRBJ2-5; 11 nucleotides line up with TRBD2. The receptor was isolated from a human donor with low-grade glioma or glioblastoma, undergoing nonglioma brain surgery, or in good health (not recorded which). The sample was glioma tissue, nonneoplastic brain tissue, or PBMCs (not recorded which). CDR3 coding DNA: TGTGCCAGTAGTAGCCAGCTTAGCGGGGGGGCCCCTGAGACCCAGTACTTC. Translated, it gives CASSSQLSGGAPETQYF. Combining the CDR3 with reference TRBV19 and TRBJ2-5 gives the whole variable domain DGGITQSPKYLFRKEGQNVTLSCEQNLNHDAMYWYRQDPGQGLRLIYYSQIVNDFQKGDIAEGYSVSREKKESFPLTVTSAQKNPTAFYLCASSSQLSGGAPETQYFGPGTRLLVL.